This T cell receptor beta chain was retrieved from a study of CD8 T cells in ankylosing spondylitis. Germline loops: CDR1 MNHEY, CDR2 SVGAGI. With 2 bases removed from V and 6 bases from J, the gap between germline ends came to 10 bases. This CDR3 has 14 residues. For TCR beta, libraries came from quantitative 5'-RACE with molecular barcodes. From the 5' RACE reads, TCRdb called clonotypes with MiXCR, one entry per CDR3 protein. The repertoire has roughly 230,000 distinct CDR3 sequences, roughly 18% of them found once; the top ten carry more than 25%. A note on this clonotype: Its specificity is not known.

Broader study findings: Researchers reportedly found disease-linked clones significantly enriched in matched ankylosing spondylitis synovial fluid.

V is TRBV6-5 and J is TRBJ2-2; D is undetermined. This TCR came from a male donor with ankylosing spondylitis or in good health (not recorded which). The sequencing sample was made of blood, either unsorted or a sorted T cell fraction (not recorded which). CDR3 amino acids: CASSYSGTSGELFF. The CDR3 DNA sequence: TGTGCCAGCAGTTACAGTGGTACGTCCGGGGAGCTGTTTTTT.